This TCR beta chain comes out of a study of T-cell reconstitution after alpha-beta-depleted transplantation in children (dated by TCRdb to about 2016). Regarding the study in general: The study quantitatively tracked T-cell immune reconstitution after TCRalphabeta/CD19-depleted allogeneic hematopoietic cell transplantation in children using TCR repertoire profiling. Overall study outcomes, separate from this receptor: Hyperexpanded clone frequencies declined over subsequent months; after one year, T-cell counts and TCRbeta diversity were mostly attributed to newly produced T cells. In some patients, high TCRbeta diversity at day 60 was attributed to recipient T cells and intrathymic progenitors that had survived conditioning. About two months after transplant, the apparently early recovery of alphabetaT-cell counts reportedly depended on just several hundred clones that had expanded rapidly and came from non-depleted graft cells.

The library was prepared using PCR. Sequencing was carried out with an Illumina HiSeq 2500. Molecular barcoding was employed in the preparation of TCR libraries, with unique molecular identifiers being used to normalize TCRbeta repertoire quantification. TCRdb reanalyzed the raw reads on its own, using fastp at Q25 for trimming and MiXCR for clone calling, and kept in-frame beta chains. Every entry covers one CDR3 protein and lists the most common genes and DNA from its rows. This sample comprises under 300,000 distinct CDR3 sequences, more than 9% of them detected only once. The ten largest make up 20% to 25% of the sample. Per the germline V gene (reference sequence), DFQATT is the CDR1 and SNEGSKA is the CDR2. The trim is 0 bases for V and 10 bases for J, with a gap of 14 bases between the germline ends. Inclusive of the bounding cysteine and phenylalanine, the CDR3 is 13 residues long. The CDR3 DNA has 39 bases and is translated from base 1.

This clonotype occurred many times. Its antigen is still unknown. The record has no base qualities; no much larger clone is one base away. Per the publication, the treatment or condition label means: allogeneic hematopoietic cell transplantation with graft depleted of TCRalphabeta T cells and CD19 B cells. The transplant recipients were children given TCRalphabeta/CD19-depleted allogeneic hematopoietic cell grafts. The receptor was derived from a male patient under 10 years old who had a stem cell transplant for chronic granulomatous disease, so the T cells may come from the graft donor. Source: peripheral blood, taken 180 days after TCRalphabeta/CD19-depleted stem cell transplant. Recombination connected TRBV20-1 to TRBJ2-3; matching of 5 bases hints at TRBD2 as the D gene. The CDR3 protein: CSARDGLRTAQYF. The DNA sequence is given as TGCAGTGCTAGAGACGGACTTCGAACGGCGCAGTATTTT.